This TCR beta chain was sequenced during a study of cytomegalovirus exposure and HLA in healthy donors. On the study more broadly: The roughly 110 validation repertoires matched the 666 first-cohort repertoires in platform, a later analysis reported. Study results and caveats: For most TCR sequences rarity was the rule, although some public TCRs occurred in many donors. Published work reported that the classifier diagnosed cytomegalovirus status with high specificity and sensitivity. First-cohort TCR clusters were later found to tend to co-occur in the approximately 120 validation repertoires.

Comments on this clone: The antigen is undetermined.

Only in-frame clones appear in the TCRdb table, and some are missing; sequencing was by immunoSEQ multiplex PCR. This sample carries 200,000 to 300,000 clones, approximately 86% of them seen once, and the ten largest clones take less than 1.5%. The receptor was derived from a woman in her 30s in good health and CMV-seropositive. The sequenced sample consisted of PBMCs.

The CDR3: CSVEDYRSMDIQYF. In DNA, the CDR3 is TGCAGCGTTGAAGATTACAGAAGTATGGACATTCAGTACTTC. V is TRBV29-1 and J is TRBJ2-4, with D unclear. V dropped 0 bases and J dropped 8 bases, with 14 bases sitting between them. There are 14 residues in the CDR3. The germline gives CDR1 SQVTM, CDR2 ANQGSEA.